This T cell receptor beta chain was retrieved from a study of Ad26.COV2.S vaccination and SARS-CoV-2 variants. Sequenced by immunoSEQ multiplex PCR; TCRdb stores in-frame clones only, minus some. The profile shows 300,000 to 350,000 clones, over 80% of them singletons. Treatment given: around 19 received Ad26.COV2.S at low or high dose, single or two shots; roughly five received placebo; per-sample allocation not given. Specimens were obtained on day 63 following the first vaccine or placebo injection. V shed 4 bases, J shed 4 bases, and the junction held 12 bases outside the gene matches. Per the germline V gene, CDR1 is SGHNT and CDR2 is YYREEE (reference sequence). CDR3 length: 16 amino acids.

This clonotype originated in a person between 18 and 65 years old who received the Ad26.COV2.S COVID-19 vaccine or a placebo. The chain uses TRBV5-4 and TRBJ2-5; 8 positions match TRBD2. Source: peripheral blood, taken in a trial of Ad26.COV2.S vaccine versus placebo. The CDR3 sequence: CASSPGGSGVAETQYF. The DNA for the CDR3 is TGTGCCAGCAGCCCTGGAGGTAGCGGGGTAGCAGAGACCCAGTACTTC. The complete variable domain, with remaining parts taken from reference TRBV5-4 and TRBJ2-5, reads ETGVTQSPTHLIKTRGQQVTLRCSSQSGHNTVSWYQQALGQGPQFIFQYYREEENGRGNFPPRFSGLQFPNYSSELNVNALELDDSALYLCASSPGGSGVAETQYFGPGTRLLVL.